Reported below is one TCR beta chain. The data were taken from a study of blood T cell repertoires in COVID-19. Measured with immunoSEQ multiplex PCR; TCRdb has only the in-frame clones, and not every one. The repertoire includes about 110,000 clones, about 89% of them detected once, and under 1.5% sits in the top ten. Sequencing was carried out using peripheral blood. The receptor comes from a woman between 25 and 40 years old with acute or convalescent COVID-19.

CDR3 sequence reads: CASSLWAGQASRYTF. DNA for the CDR3: TGTGCCAGCAGCTTATGGGCAGGGCAGGCCAGCCGCTACACCTTC. V and J are TRBV7-2 and TRBJ1-2; the D gene is possibly TRBD1 (5 bases). V dropped 2 bases and J dropped 9 bases, with 19 bases sitting between them. The CDR3 runs 15 residues. The V gene's germline CDR1 is SGHTA and CDR2 FQGNSA.